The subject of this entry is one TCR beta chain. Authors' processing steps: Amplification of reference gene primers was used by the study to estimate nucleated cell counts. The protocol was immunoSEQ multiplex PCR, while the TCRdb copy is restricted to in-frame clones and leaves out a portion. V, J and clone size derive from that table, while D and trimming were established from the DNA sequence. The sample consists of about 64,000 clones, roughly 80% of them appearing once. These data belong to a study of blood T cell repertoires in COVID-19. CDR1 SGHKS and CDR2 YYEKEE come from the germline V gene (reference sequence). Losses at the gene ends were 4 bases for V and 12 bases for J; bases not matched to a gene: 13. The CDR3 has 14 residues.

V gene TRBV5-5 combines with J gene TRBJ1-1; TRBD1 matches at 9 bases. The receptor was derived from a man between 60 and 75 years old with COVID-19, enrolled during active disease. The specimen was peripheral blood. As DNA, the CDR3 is TGTGCCAGCAGCCCGGAACCGACAGGGGGACTGACTTTCTTT. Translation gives CASSPEPTGGLTFF.